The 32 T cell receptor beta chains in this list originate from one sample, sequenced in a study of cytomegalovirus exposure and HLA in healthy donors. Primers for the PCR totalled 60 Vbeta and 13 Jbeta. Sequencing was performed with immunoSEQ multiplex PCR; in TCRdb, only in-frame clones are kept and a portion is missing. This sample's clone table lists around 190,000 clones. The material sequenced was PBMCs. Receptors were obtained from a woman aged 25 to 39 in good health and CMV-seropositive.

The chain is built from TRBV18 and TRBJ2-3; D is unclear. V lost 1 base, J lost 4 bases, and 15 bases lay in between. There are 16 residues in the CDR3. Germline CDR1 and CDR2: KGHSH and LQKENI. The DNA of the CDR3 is TGTGCCAGCTCACCACGGCGGCTAGTCGCGGCAGATACGCAGTATTTT. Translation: CASSPRRLVAADTQYF.

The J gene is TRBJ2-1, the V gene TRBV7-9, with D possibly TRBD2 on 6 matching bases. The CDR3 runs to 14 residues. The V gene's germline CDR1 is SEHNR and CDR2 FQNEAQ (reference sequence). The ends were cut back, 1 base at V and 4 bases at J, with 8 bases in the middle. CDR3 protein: CASSLGGNYNEQFF. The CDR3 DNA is TGTGCCAGCAGCTTAGGCGGGAATTACAATGAGCAGTTCTTC.

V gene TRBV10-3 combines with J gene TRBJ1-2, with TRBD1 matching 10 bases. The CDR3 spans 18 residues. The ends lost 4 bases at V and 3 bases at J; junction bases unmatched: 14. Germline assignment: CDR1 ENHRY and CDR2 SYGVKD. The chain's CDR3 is CAISGVETGGPGYYGYTF. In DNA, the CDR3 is TGTGCCATCAGTGGCGTCGAGACAGGGGGCCCGGGGTACTATGGCTACACCTTC.

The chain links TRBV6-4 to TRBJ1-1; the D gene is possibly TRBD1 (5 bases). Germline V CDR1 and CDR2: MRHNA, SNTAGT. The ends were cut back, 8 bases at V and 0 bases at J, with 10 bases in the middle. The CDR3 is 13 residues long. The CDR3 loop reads CASGTDMNTEAFF. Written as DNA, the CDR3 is TGTGCCAGCGGTACGGACATGAACACTGAAGCTTTCTTT.

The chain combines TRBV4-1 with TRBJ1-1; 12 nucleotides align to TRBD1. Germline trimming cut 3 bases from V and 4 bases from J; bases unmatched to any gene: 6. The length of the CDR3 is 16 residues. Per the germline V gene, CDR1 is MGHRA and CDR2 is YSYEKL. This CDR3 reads CASSQGDRGRITEAFF. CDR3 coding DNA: TGCGCCAGCAGCCAGGGGGACAGGGGGCGAATCACTGAAGCTTTCTTT.

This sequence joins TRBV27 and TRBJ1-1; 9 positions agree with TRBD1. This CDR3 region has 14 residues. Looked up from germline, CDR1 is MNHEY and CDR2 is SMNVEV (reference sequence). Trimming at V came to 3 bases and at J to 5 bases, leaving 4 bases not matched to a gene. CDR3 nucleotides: TGTGCCAGCAGTTTCGGACAGGGGTGGACTGAAGCTTTCTTT. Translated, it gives CASSFGQGWTEAFF.

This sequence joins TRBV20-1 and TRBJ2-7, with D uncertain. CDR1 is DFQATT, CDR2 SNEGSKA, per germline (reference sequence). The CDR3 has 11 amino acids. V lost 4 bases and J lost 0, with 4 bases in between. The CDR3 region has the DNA TGCAGTGCTACAGGCTCCTACGAGCAGTACTTC. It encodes CSATGSYEQYF.

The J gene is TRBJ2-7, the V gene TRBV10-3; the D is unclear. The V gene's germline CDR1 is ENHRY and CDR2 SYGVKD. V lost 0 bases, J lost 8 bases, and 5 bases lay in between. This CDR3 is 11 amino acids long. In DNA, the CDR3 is TGTGCCATCAGTGAGTCGCGGCAGCAGTACTTC. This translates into CAISESRQQYF.

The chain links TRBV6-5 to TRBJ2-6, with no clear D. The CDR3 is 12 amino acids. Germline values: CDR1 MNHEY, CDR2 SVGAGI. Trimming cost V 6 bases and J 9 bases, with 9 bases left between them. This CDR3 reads CASSPVSNVLTF. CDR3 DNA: TGTGCCAGCAGCCCCGTTAGCAACGTCCTGACTTTC.

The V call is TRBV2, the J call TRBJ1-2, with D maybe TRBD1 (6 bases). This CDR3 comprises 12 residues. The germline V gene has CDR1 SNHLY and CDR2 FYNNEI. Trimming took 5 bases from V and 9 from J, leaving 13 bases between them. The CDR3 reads CASSYTGTSYTF. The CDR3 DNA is TGTGCCAGCAGTTACACCGGGACAAGCTACACCTTC.

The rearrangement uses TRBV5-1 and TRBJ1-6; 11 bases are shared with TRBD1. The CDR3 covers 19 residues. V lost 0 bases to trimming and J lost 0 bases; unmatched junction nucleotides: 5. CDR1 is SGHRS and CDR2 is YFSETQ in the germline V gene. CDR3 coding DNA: TGCGCCAGCAGCTTGGGGACAGGGGGCAGCTACTCCTATAATTCACCCCTCCACTTT. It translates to CASSLGTGGSYSYNSPLHF.

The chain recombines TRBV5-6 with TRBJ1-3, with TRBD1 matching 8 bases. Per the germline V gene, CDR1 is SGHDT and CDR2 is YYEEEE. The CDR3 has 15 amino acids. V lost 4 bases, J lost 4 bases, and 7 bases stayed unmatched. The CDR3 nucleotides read TGTGCCAGCAGCAGCTACTGGACAGGGGGAAACACCATATATTTT. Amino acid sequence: CASSSYWTGGNTIYF.

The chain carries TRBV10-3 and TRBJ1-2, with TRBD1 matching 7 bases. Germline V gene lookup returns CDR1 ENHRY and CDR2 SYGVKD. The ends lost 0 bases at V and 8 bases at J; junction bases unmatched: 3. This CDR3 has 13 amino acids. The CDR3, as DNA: TGTGCCATCAGTGAGTCGAGACAGGGCGGCTACACCTTC. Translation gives CAISESRQGGYTF.

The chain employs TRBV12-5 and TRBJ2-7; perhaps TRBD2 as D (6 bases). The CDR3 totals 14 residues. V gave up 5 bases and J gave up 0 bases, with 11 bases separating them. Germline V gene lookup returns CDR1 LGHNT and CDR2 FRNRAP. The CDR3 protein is CASGRAGGSYEQYF. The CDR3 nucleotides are TGTGCTAGTGGTAGAGCCGGGGGCTCCTACGAGCAGTACTTC. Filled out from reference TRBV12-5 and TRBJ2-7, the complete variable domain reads DARVTQTPRHKVTEMGQEVTMRCQPILGHNTVFWYRQTMMQGLELLAYFRNRAPLDDSGMPKDRFSAEMPDATLATLKIQPSEPRDSAVYFCASGRAGGSYEQYFGPGTRLTVT.

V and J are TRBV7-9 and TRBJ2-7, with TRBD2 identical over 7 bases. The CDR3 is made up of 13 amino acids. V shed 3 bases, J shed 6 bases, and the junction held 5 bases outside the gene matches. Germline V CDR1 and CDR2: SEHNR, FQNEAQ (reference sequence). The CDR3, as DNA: TGTGCCAGCAGCTTGGCTAGCGGTAGCGAGCAGTACTTC. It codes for CASSLASGSEQYF.

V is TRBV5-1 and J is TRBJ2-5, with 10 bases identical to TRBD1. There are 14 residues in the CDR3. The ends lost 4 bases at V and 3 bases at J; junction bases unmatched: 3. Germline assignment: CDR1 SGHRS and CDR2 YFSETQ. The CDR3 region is CASSRGQGKETQYF. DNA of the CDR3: TGCGCCAGCAGCAGGGGACAGGGGAAAGAGACCCAGTACTTC.

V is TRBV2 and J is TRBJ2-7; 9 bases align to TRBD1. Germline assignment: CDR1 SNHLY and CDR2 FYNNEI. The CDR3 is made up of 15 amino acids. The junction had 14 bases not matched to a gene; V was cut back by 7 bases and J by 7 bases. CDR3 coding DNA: TGTGCCAGCATCAGACCGGGACAGGGCAATCTGGAGCAGTACTTC. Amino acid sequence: CASIRPGQGNLEQYF. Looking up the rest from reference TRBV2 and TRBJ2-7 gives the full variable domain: EPEVTQTPSHQVTQMGQEVILRCVPISNHLYFYWYRQILGQKVEFLVSFYNNEISEKSEIFDDQFSVERPDGSNFTLKIRSTKLEDSAMYFCASIRPGQGNLEQYFGPGTRLTVT.

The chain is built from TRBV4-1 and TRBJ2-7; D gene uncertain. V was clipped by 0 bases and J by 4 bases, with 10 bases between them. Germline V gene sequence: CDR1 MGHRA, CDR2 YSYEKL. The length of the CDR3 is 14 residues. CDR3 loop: CASSQELSQYEQYF. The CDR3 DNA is TGCGCCAGCAGCCAAGAACTAAGTCAGTACGAGCAGTACTTC.

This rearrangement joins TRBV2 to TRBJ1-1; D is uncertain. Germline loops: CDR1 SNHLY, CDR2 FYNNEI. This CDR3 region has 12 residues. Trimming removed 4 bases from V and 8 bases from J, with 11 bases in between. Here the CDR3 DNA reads TGTGCCAGCAGTGCCTCGGTGTCAGAAGCTTTCTTT. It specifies CASSASVSEAFF.

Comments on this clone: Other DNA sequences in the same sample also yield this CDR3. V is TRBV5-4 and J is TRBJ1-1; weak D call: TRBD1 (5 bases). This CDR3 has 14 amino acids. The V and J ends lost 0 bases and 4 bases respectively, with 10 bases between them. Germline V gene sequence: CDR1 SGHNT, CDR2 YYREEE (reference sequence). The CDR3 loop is CASSLVGRGTEAFF. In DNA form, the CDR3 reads TGTGCCAGCAGCTTGGTGGGGCGCGGCACTGAAGCTTTCTTT.

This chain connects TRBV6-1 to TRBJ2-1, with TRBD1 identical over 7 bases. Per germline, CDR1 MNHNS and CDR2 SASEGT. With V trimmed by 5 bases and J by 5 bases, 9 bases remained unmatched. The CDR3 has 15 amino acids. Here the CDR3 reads CASSTSTGSNNEQFF. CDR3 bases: TGTGCCAGCAGTACCTCGACAGGGTCCAACAATGAGCAGTTCTTC.

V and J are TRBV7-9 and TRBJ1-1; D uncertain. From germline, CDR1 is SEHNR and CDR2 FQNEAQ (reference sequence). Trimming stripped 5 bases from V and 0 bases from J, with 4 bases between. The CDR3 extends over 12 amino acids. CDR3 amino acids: CASSVMNTEAFF. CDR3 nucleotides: TGTGCCAGCAGCGTAATGAACACTGAAGCTTTCTTT.

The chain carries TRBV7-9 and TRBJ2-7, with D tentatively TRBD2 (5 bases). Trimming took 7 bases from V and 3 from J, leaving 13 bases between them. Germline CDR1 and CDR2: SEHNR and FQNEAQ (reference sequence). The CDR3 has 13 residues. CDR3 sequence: CASTPRAVYEQYF. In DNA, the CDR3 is TGTGCCAGCACTCCCCGAGCGGTCTACGAGCAGTACTTC.

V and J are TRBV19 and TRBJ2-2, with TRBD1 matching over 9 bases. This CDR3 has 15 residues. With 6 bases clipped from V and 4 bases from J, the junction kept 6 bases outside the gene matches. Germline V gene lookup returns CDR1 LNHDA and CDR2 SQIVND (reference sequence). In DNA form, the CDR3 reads TGTGCCAGTAGCACACAGGGGGCCGTCACCGGGGAGCTGTTTTTT. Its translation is CASSTQGAVTGELFF. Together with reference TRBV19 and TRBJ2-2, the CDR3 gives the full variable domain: DGGITQSPKYLFRKEGQNVTLSCEQNLNHDAMYWYRQDPGQGLRLIYYSQIVNDFQKGDIAEGYSVSREKKESFPLTVTSAQKNPTAFYLCASSTQGAVTGELFFGEGSRLTVL.

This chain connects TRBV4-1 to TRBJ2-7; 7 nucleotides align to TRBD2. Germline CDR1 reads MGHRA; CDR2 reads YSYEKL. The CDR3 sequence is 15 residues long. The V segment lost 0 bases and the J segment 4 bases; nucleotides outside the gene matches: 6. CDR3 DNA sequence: TGCGCCAGCAGCCAAGAGGCTAGCGGATATTACGAGCAGTACTTC. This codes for CASSQEASGYYEQYF.

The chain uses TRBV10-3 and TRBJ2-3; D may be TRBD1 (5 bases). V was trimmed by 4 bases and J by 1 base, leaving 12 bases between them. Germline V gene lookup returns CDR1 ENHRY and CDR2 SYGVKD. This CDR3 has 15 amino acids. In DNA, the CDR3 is TGTGCCATCAGTGGGGGCAGATCGGGCACAGATACGCAGTATTTT. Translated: CAISGGRSGTDTQYF.

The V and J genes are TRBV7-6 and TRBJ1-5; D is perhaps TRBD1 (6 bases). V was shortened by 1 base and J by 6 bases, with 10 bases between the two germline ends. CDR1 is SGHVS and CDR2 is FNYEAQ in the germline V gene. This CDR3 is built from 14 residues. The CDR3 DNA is TGTGCCAGCAGCTTAGTTATAGGGGGTCAGCCCCAGCATTTT. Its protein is CASSLVIGGQPQHF.

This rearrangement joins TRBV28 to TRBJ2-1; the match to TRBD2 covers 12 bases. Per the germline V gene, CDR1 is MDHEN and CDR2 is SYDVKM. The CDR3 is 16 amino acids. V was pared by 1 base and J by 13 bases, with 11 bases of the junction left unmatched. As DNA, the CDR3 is TGTGCCAGCAGTTTATCGGCTAGCGGGAGGGCAGGGTACCAGTTCTTC. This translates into CASSLSASGRAGYQFF.

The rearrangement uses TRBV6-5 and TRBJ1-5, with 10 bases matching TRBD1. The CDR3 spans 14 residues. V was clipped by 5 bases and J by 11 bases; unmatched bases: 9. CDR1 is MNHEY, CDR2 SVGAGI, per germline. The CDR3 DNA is TGTGCCAGCAGTCCGGACAGGGGGACCTGGGCCCAGCATTTT. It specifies CASSPDRGTWAQHF.

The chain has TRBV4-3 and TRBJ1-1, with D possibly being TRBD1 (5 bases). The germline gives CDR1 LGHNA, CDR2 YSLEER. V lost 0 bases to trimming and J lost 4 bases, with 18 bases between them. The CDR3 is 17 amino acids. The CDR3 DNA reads TGCGCCAGCAGCCAAGATTTGGGGCAGGTCGGAATCACTGAAGCTTTCTTT. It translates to CASSQDLGQVGITEAFF.

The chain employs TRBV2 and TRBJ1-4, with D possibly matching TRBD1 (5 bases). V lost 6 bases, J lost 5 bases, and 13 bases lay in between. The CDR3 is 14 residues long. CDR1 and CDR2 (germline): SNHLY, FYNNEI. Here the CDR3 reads CASRTGKGNEKLFF. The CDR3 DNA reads TGTGCCAGCAGAACAGGCAAGGGCAATGAAAAACTGTTTTTT.

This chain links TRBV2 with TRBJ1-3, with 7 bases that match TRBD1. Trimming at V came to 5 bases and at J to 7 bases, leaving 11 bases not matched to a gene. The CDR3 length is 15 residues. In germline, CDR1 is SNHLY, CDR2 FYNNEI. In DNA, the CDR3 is TGTGCCAGCAGTCGTAAGGGGGCGCGAGGGAACACCATATATTTT. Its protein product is CASSRKGARGNTIYF.